The T cell receptor beta chain under discussion was sequenced for a study of naive and memory T cell subsets. After removal of 6 bases from V and 4 bases from J, the junction contained 11 bases not matched to a gene. This CDR3 has 16 amino acids. This clonotype was observed a handful of times. Alpha and beta libraries were amplified separately from the second PCR onward. After CD4 positive bead selection, the CD4-negative fraction gave CD8 T cells. An equimolar mix of two oligonucleotides served as the beta constant-region primer for TRBC1 and TRBC2. Four rounds of PCR amplified the ligated cDNA using nested alpha and beta constant-region primers plus SP2. Via MiXCR, TCRdb re-called the UMI-ligation and nested PCR reads, giving one row per CDR3 protein. The repertoire holds just over 80,000 distinct CDR3 sequences, with over 9% as singletons.

The rearrangement links TRBV12-3 or TRBV12-4 to TRBJ2-1, with TRBD2 identical over 8 bases. The sequencing sample was made of naive CD8+ T cells from blood. The receptor was isolated from a human donor in good health. The CDR3 DNA sequence: TGTGCCAGCAGCCAGCCCGGGGGGGAGGGATACAATGAGCAGTTCTTC. Translated, it gives CASSQPGGEGYNEQFF.